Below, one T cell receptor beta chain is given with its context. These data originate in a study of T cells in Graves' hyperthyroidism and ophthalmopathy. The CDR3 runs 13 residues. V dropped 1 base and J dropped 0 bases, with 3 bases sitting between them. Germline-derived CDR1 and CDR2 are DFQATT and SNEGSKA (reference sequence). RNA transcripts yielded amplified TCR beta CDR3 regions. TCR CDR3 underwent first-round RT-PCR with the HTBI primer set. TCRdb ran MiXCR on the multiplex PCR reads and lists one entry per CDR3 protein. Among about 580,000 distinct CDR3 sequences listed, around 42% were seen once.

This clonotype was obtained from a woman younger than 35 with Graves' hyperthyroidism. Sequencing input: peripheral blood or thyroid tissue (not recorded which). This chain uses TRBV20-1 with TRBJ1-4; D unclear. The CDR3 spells CSARVPTNEKLFF. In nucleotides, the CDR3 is TGCAGTGCTAGAGTACCAACTAATGAAAAACTGTTTTTT.